Listed below are T cell receptor beta chains from one sample, sequenced in a study of blood T cells in healthy people across ages. TCRdb re-called the 5' RACE reads through MiXCR, storing one row per CDR3 protein. The sample lists hundreds of thousands of distinct CDR3 sequences; more than 45% were seen once. The sequenced material came from blood. These receptor sequences come from a man younger than 45 in good health. CDR3s include the opening cysteine and the closing phenylalanine or tryptophan. A D gene is named only where the DNA matches it firmly. Clone size is shown for a subset of rows, as once, few, many or a class of expanded clone.

length: 13; size: .; V: TRBV5-1; D: .; J: TRBJ2-1; CDR3: CASSLLAMREQFF; DNA: TGCGCCAGCAGCTTGCTTGCCATGCGGGAGCAGTTCTTC
length: 13; size: many; V: TRBV20-1; D: TRBD2; J: TRBJ2-7; CDR3: CSAPSGSSYEQYF; DNA: TGCAGTGCTCCTAGCGGGAGCTCCTACGAGCAGTACTTC
length: 13; size: few; V: TRBV5-1; D: .; J: TRBJ2-5; CDR3: CASRKERQETQYF; DNA: TGCGCCAGCAGGAAGGAACGTCAAGAGACCCAGTACTTC
length: 16; size: .; V: TRBV3-1; D: .; J: TRBJ2-2; CDR3: CASSPDSTWGTGELFF; DNA: TGTGCCAGCAGTCCTGACAGCACATGGGGGACCGGGGAGCTGTTTTTT
length: 15; size: few; V: TRBV7-9; D: TRBD1; J: TRBJ1-2; CDR3: CASSDKTGRKGGYTF; DNA: TGTGCCAGCAGCGACAAGACAGGGCGTAAGGGGGGCTACACCTTC
length: 13; size: .; V: TRBV2; D: .; J: TRBJ2-7; CDR3: CASNRAERSEQYF; DNA: TGTGCCAGCAACAGGGCCGAACGTAGTGAGCAGTACTTC
length: 14; size: .; V: TRBV25-1; D: .; J: TRBJ1-1; CDR3: CASSGFVGGTEAFF; DNA: TGTGCCAGCAGTGGGTTTGTAGGGGGCACTGAAGCTTTCTTT
length: 15; size: .; V: TRBV15; D: .; J: TRBJ2-7; CDR3: CATSPTETAIYEQYF; DNA: TGTGCCACCAGCCCCACCGAGACAGCCATCTACGAGCAGTACTTC
length: 14; size: .; V: TRBV20-1; D: TRBD2; J: TRBJ2-1; CDR3: CSAVLAASYNEQFF; DNA: TGCAGTGCTGTACTAGCGGCATCCTACAATGAGCAGTTCTTC
length: 13; size: .; V: TRBV20-1; D: .; J: TRBJ2-1; CDR3: CSASRGSYNEQFF; DNA: TGCAGTGCCTCGAGGGGCTCCTACAATGAGCAGTTCTTC
length: 15; size: .; V: TRBV29-1; D: .; J: TRBJ2-7; CDR3: CSVDGEGEFSYEQYF; DNA: TGCAGCGTTGATGGGGAAGGGGAGTTTTCCTACGAGCAGTACTTC
length: 13; size: many; V: TRBV6-5; D: TRBD1; J: TRBJ2-1; CDR3: CASSDSGGDEQFF; DNA: TGTGCCAGCAGTGACTCAGGGGGCGATGAGCAGTTCTTC
length: 14; size: .; V: TRBV12-3/TRBV12-4; D: .; J: TRBJ2-1; CDR3: CASSRQNTYNEQFF; DNA: TGTGCCAGCAGTCGACAGAATACTTACAATGAGCAGTTCTTC
length: 14; size: few; V: TRBV6-1; D: TRBD1; J: TRBJ1-2; CDR3: CASREGQAVGGYTF; DNA: TGTGCCAGCAGGGAGGGACAGGCCGTTGGCGGCTACACCTTC
length: 15; size: .; V: TRBV5-5; D: .; J: TRBJ2-7; CDR3: CASSLSQSSTYEQYF; DNA: TGTGCCAGCAGCTTATCCCAGAGTTCCACTTACGAGCAGTACTTC
length: 14; size: .; V: TRBV4-1; D: .; J: TRBJ1-1; CDR3: CASSQDLIPTEAFF; DNA: TGCGCCAGCAGCCAAGATTTGATCCCCACTGAAGCTTTCTTT
length: 13; size: few; V: TRBV15; D: .; J: TRBJ2-3; CDR3: CATRQSATDTQYF; DNA: TGTGCCACCAGACAAAGCGCCACAGATACGCAGTATTTT